This TCR beta chain came from a study of cytomegalovirus exposure and HLA in healthy donors. Study-wide findings and caveats: In a later analysis, TCR association rates varied by HLA locus: DRB1 most, HLA-C fewest.

The junction had 4 bases not matched to a gene; V was cut back by 1 base and J by 3 bases. The CDR3 spans 15 residues. Germline V gives CDR1 KGHSH, CDR2 LQKENI. Concerning this clone itself: Its antigen is not known.

Vbeta (60) and Jbeta (13) primers were used in the PCR. Clones were read by immunoSEQ multiplex PCR, and TCRdb kept only the in-frame ones, dropping some. The repertoire holds approximately 200,000 clones, with 70% to 80% as singletons. The source material was PBMCs. This chain connects TRBV18 to TRBJ2-7; 9 bases are a match to TRBD1. This TCR derives from a young man in good health and CMV-seronegative. CDR3 sequence: CASSPQGQGFYEQYF. CDR3 bases: TGTGCCAGCTCACCACAAGGACAGGGGTTCTACGAGCAGTACTTC.